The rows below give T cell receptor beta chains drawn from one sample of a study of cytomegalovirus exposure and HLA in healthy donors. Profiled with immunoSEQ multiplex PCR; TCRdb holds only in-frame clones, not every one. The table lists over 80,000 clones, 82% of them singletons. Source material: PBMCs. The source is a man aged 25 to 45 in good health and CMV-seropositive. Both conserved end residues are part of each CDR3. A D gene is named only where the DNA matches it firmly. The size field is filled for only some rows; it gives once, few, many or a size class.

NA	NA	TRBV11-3	CASSFGQGRTDTQYF
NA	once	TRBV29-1	CSVLGAGEKLFF
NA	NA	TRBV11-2	CASSLVPGASYEQYF
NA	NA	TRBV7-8	CASSKGDYYNEQFF
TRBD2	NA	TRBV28	CASSILAEVYEQYF
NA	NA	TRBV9	CASSVVAGALSTDTQYF
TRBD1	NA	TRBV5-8	CASSMGQGLQPQHF
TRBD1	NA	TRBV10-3	CATGGVDYGYTF
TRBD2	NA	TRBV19	CASSDKGLAGGYHEQYF
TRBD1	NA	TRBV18	CASSPYRDRGFYEQYF
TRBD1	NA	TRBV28	CASSFRDRYTEAFF
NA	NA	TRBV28	CASSFPGQRNQPQHF
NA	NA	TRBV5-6	CASSLVKLIYSNQPQHF
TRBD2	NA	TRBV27	CASSQGLFNEQFF
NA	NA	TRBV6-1	CASRPGQGTDTQYF
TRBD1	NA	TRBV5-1	CASSWGQNLPYEQYF
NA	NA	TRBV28	CASSREIPSYEQYF
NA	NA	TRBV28	CASRLERQRNTEAFF
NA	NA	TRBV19	CASSLMNTGELFF
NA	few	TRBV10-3	CAISGGGGEAFF
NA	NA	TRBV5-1	CASSLVGGDEKLFF
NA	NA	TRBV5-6	CASSRTDRSTDTQYF
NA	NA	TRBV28	CASSFSRGATNEKLFF
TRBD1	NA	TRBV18	CASSPTGVGTEAFF
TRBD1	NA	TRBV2	CASRDRVRNTEAFF
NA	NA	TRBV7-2	CASSLSGANQPQHF
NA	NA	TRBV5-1	CASSLAAGGYGYTF
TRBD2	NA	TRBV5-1	CASSSGLAGNNEQFF
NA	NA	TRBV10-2	CASSERQGTSARQPQHF
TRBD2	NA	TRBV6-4	CASRIAGGPGDTQYF
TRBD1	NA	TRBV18	CASSPWLGQGNTEAFF
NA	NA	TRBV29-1	CSVAVQISGEQYF
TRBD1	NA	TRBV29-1	CSGSGDRGSDTQYF
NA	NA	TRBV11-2	CASSLGSGNYEQYF
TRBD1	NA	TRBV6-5	CASRNGQGRNQPQHF
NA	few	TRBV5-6	CASSSGGQMNTEAFF
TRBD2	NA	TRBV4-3	CASSQDQLAGETQHF
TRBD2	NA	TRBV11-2	CASSLSLAGVNEQFF
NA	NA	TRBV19	CASSIDSTGELFF
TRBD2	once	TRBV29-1	CSVEASGRAGDTQYF
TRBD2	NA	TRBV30	CAWSLLAGNEQFF
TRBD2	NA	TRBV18	CASSPGLAGIVDTEYNEQFF
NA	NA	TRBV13	CAGSLRSSGNTIYF
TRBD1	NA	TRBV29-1	CSTRDSFYEQYF
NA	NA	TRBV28	CASSLIAVNTEAFF
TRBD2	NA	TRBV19	CASSPREVAYEQYF
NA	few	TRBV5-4	CASSQEGGGGNQPQHF